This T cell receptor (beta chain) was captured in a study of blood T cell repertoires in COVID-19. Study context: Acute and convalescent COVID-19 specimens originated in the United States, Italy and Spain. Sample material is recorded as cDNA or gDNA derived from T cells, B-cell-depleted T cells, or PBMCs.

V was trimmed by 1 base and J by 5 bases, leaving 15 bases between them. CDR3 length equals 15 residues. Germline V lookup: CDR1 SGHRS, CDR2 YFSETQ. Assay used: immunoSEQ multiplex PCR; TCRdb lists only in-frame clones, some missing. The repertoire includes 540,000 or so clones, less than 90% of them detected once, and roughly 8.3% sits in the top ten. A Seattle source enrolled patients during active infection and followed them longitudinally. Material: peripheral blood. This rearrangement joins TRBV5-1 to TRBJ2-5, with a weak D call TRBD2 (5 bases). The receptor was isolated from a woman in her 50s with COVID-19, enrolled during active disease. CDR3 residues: CASSLIPGSRETQYF. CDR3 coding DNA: TGCGCCAGCAGCTTGATTCCGGGGTCCAGGGAGACCCAGTACTTC.